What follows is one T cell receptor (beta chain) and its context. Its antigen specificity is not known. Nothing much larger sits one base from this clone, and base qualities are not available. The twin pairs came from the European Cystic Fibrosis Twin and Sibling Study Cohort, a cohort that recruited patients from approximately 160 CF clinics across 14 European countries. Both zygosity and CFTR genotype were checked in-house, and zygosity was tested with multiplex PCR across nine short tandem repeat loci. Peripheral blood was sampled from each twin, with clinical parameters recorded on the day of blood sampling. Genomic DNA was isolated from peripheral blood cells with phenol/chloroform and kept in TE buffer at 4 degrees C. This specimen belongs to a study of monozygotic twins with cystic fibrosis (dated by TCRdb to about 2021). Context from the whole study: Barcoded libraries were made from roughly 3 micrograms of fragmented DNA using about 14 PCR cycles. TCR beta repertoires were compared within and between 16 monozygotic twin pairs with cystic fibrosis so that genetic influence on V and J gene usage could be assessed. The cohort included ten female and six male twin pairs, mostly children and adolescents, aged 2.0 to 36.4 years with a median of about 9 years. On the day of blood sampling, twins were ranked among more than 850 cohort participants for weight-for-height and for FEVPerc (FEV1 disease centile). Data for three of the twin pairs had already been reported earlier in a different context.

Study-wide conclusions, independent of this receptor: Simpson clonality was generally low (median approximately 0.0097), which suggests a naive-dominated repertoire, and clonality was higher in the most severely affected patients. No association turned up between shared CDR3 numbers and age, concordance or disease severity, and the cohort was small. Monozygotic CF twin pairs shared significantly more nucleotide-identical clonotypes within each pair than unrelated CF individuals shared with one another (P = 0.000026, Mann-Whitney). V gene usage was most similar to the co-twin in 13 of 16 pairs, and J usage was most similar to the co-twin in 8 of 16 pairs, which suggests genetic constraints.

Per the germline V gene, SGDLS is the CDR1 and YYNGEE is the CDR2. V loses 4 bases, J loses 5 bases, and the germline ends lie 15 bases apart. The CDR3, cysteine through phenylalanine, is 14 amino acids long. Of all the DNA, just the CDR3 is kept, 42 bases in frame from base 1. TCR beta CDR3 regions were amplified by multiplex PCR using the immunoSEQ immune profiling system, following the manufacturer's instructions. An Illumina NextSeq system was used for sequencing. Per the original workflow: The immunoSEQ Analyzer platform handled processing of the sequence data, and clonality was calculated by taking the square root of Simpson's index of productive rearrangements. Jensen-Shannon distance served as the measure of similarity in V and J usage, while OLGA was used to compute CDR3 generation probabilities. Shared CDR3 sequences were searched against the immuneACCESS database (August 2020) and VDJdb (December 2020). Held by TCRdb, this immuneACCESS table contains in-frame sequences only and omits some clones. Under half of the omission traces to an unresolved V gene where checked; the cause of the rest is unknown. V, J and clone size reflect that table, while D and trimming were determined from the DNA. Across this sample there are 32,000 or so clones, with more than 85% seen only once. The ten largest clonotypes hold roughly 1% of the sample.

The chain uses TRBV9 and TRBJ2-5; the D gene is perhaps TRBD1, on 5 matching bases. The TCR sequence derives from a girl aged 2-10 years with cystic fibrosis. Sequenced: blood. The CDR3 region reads CASSPRRVGETQYF. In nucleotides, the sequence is TGTGCCAGCAGCCCCCGCAGGGTTGGGGAGACCCAGTACTTC.